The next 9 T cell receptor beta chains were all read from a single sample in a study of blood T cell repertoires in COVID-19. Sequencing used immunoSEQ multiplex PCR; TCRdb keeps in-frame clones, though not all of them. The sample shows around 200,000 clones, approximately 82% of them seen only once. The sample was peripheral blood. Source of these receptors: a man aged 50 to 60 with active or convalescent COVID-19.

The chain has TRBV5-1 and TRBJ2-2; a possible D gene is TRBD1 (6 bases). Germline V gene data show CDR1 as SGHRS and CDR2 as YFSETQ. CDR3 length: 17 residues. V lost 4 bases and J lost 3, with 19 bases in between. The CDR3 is CASSPEGVMVYTGELFF. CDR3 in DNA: TGCGCCAGCAGCCCAGAGGGGGTTATGGTGTACACCGGGGAGCTGTTTTTT.

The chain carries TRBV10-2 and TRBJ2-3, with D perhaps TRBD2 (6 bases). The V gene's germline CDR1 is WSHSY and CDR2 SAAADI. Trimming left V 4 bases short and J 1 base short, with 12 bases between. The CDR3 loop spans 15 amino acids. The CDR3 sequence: CASSVAGSGTDTQYF. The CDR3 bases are TGCGCCAGCAGTGTCGCGGGATCGGGCACAGATACGCAGTATTTT.

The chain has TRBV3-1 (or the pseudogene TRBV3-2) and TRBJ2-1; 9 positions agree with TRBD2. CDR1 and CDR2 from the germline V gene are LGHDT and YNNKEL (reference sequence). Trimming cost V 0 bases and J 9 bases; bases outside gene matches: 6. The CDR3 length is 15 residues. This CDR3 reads CASSQDPAGGLEQFF. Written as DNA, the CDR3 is TGTGCCAGCAGCCAAGATCCAGCGGGAGGCCTTGAGCAGTTCTTC.

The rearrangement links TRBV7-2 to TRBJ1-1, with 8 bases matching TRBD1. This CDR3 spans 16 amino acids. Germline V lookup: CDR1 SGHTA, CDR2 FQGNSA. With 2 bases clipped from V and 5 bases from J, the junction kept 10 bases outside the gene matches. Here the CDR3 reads CASSLTAGGVGTEAFF. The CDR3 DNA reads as TGTGCCAGCAGCTTAACCGCAGGGGGCGTAGGAACTGAAGCTTTCTTT.

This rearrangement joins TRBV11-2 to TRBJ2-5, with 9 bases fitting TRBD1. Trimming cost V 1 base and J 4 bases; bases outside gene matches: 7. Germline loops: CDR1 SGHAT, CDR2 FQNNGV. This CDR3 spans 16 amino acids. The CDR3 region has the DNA TGTGCCAGCAGCTTAGGGCCACAGGGGGCGGGAGAGACCCAGTACTTC. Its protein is CASSLGPQGAGETQYF.

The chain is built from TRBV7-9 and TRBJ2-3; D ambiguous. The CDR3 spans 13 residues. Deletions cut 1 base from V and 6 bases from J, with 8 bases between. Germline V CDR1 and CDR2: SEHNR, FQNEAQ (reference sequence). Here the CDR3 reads CASSLDRLDTQYF. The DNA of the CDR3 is TGTGCCAGCAGCTTAGATAGACTCGATACGCAGTATTTT.

The DNA for the CDR3 is TGTGCCAGCAGCCTCGGGAGCCGGAGGAACCAAGAGACCCAGTACTTC. Translation gives CASSLGSRRNQETQYF. V usage is TRBV11-3 and J usage is TRBJ2-5, with a tentative D call TRBD2 (6 bases). Per germline, CDR1 SGHNT and CDR2 YENEEA. The ends were cut back, 5 bases at V and 0 bases at J, with 16 bases in the middle. The CDR3 has 16 amino acids.

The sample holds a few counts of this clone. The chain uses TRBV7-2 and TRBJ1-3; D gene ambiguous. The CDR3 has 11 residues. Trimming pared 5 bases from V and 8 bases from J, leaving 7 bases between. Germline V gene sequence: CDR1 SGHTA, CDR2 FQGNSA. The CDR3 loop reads CASSGADTIYF. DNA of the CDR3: TGTGCCAGCAGCGGAGCGGACACCATATATTTT.

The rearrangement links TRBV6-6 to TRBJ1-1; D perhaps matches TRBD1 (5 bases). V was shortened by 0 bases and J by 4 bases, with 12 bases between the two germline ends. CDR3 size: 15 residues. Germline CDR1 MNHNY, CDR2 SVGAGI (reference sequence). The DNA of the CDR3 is TGTGCCAGCAGTTACTCGGGAGGGGAGGGCACTGAAGCTTTCTTT. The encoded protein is CASSYSGGEGTEAFF.